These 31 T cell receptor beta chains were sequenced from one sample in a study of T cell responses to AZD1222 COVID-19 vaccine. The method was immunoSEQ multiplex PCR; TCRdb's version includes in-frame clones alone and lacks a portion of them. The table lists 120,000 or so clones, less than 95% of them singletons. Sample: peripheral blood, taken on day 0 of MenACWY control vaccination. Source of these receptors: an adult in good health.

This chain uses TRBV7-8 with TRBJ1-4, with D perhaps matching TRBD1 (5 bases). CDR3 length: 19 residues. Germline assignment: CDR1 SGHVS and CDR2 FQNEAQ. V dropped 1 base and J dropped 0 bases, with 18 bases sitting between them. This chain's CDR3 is CASSLGPPGNVATNEKLFF. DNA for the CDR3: TGTGCCAGCAGCTTAGGTCCTCCAGGGAACGTTGCAACTAATGAAAAACTGTTTTTT.

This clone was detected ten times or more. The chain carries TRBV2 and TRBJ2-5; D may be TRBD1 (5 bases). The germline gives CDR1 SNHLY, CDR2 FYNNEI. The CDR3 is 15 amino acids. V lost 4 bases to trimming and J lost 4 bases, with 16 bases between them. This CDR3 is CASSGPGHSRETQYF. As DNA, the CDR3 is TGTGCCAGCAGTGGGCCTGGACACAGTCGAGAGACCCAGTACTTC. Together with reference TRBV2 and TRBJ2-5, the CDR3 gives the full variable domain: EPEVTQTPSHQVTQMGQEVILRCVPISNHLYFYWYRQILGQKVEFLVSFYNNEISEKSEIFDDQFSVERPDGSNFTLKIRSTKLEDSAMYFCASSGPGHSRETQYFGPGTRLLVL.

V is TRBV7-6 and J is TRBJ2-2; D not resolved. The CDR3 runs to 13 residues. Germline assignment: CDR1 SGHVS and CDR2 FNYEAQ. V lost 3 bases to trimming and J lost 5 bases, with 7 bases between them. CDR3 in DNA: TGTGCCAGCAGCTTGGCCATAACCGGGGAGCTGTTTTTT. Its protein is CASSLAITGELFF. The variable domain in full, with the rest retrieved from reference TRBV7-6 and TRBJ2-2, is GAGVSQSPRYKVTKRGQDVALRCDPISGHVSLYWYRQALGQGPEFLTYFNYEAQQDKSGLPNDRFSAERPEGSISTLTIQRTEQRDSAMYRCASSLAITGELFFGEGSRLTVL.

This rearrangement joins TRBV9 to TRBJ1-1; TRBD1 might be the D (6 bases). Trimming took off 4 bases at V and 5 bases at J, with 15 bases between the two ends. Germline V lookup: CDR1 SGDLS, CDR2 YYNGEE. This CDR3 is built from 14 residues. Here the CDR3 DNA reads TGTGCCAGCAGCCATGGGACACCCGGAACTGAAGCTTTCTTT. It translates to CASSHGTPGTEAFF.

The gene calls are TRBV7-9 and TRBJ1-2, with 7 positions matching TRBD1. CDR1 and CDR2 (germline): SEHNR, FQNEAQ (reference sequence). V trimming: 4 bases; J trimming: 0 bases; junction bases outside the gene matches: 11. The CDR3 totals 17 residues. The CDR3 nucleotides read TGTGCCAGCAGCTCCTCACAGGGGTCCACCACTAACTATGGCTACACCTTC. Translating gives CASSSSQGSTTNYGYTF.

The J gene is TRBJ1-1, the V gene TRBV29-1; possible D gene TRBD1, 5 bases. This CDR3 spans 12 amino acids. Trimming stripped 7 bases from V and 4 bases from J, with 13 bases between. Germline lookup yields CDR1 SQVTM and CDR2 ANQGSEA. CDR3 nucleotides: TGCAGCGCCCCTTCTAGGGGCACTGAAGCTTTCTTT. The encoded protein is CSAPSRGTEAFF.

In DNA form, the CDR3 reads TGCGCCAGCAGCTTGGGGGTAGAAGGTCAATATAGCAATCAGCCCCAGCATTTT. Its protein product is CASSLGVEGQYSNQPQHF. V is TRBV5-1 and J is TRBJ1-5; D gene unclear. The V end was cut by 0 bases, the J end by 0 bases, with 16 bases between. The CDR3 sequence is 18 residues long. In germline, CDR1 is SGHRS, CDR2 YFSETQ.

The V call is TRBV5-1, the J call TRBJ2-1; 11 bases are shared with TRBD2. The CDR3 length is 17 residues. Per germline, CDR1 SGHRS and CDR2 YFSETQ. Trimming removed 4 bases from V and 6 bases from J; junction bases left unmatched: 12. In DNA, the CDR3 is TGCGCCAGCAGCCCTCCTAGTCTAGCGGGAGGCCCCAATGAGCAGTTCTTC. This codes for CASSPPSLAGGPNEQFF. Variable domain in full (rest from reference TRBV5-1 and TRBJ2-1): KAGVTQTPRYLIKTRGQQVTLSCSPISGHRSVSWYQQTPGQGLQFLFEYFSETQRNKGNFPGRFSGRQFSNSRSEMNVSTLELGDSALYLCASSPPSLAGGPNEQFFGPGTRLTVL.

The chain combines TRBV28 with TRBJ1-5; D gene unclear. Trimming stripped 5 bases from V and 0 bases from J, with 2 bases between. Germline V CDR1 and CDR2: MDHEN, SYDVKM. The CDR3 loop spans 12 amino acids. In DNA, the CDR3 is TGTGCCAGCAGTCGTAGCAATCAGCCCCAGCATTTT. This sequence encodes CASSRSNQPQHF.

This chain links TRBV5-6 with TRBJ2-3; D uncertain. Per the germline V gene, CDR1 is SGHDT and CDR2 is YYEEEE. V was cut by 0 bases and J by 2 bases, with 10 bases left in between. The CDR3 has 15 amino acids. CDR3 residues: CASSLDGRNTDTQYF. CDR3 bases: TGTGCCAGCAGCTTGGACGGACGGAACACAGATACGCAGTATTTT.

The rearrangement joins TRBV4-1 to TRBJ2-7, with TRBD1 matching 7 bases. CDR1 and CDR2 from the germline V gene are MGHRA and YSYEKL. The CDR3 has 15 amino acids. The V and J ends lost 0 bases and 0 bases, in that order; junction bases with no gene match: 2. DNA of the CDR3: TGCGCCAGCAGCCAAGAGGGACAGCTCTCCTACGAGCAGTACTTC. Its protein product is CASSQEGQLSYEQYF.

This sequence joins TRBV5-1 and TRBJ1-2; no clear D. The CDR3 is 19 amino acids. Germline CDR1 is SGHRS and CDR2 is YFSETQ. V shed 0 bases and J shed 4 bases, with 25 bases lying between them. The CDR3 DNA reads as TGCGCCAGCAGCTTGGCCGCTGGGTCCTTCTCCCCACTAATCTATGGCTACACCTTC. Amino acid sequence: CASSLAAGSFSPLIYGYTF.

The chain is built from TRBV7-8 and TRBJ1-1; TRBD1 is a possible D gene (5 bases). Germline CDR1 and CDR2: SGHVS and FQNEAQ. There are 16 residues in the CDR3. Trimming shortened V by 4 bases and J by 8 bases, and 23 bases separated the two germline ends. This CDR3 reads CASSSPSGFQGLEAFF. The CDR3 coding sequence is TGTGCCAGCAGCTCCCCCTCAGGGTTTCAGGGTTTGGAAGCTTTCTTT.

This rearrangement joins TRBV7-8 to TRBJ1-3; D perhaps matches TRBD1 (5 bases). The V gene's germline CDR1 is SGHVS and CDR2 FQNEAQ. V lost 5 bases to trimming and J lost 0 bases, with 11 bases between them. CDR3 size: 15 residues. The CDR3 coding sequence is TGTGCCAGCAGCGGGGACGGGCACTCTGGAAACACCATATATTTT. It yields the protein CASSGDGHSGNTIYF.

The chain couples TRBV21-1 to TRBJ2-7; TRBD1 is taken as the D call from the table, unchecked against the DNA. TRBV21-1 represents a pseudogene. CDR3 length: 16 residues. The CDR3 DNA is TGTGCCAGCAGCGCGAGAAGGGAACAGGGTCCCTACGAGCAGTACGTC. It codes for CASSARREQGPYEQYV.

Written as DNA, the CDR3 is TGCGCCAGCAGCTCTGCGACAGGGCAATCACCCCTCCACTTT. Amino acids: CASSSATGQSPLHF. This chain joins TRBV5-1 and TRBJ1-6; 7 bases map to TRBD1. V shed 3 bases and J 10 bases; nucleotides not matched to a gene: 7. CDR1 is SGHRS and CDR2 is YFSETQ in the germline V gene. This CDR3 is built from 14 residues.

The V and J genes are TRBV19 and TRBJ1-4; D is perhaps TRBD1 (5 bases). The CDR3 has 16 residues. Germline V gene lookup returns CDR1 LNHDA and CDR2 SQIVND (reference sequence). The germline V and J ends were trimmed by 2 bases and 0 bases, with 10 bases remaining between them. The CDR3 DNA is TGTGCCAGTAGTATAACAGGAGACGCAACTAATGAAAAACTGTTTTTT. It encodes CASSITGDATNEKLFF.

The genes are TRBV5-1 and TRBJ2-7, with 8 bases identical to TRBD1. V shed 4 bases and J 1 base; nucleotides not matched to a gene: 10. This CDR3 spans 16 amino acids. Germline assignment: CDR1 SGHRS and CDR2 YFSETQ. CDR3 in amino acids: CASSEKSGTGSYEQYF. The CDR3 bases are TGCGCCAGCAGCGAAAAATCCGGGACAGGATCCTACGAGCAGTACTTC.

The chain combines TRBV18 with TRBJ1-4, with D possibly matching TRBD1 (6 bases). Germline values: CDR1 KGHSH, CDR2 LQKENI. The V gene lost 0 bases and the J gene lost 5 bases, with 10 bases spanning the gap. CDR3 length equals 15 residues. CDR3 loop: CASSPPDSWNEKLFF. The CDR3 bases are TGTGCCAGCTCACCACCGGACAGCTGGAATGAAAAACTGTTTTTT.

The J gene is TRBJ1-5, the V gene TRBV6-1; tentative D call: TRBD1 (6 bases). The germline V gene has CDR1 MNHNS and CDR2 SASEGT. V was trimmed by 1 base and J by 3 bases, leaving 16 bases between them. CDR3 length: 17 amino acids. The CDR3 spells CASSEVWKQGHNQPQHF. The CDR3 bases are TGTGCCAGCAGTGAAGTTTGGAAGCAGGGGCACAATCAGCCCCAGCATTTT.

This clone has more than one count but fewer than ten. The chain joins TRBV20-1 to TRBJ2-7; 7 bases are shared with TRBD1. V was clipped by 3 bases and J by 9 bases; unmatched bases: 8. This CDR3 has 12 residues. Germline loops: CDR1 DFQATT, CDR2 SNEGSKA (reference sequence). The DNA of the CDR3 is TGCAGTGCTAGTTCCGACAGGGCTTGGCAGTACGTC. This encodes CSASSDRAWQYV.

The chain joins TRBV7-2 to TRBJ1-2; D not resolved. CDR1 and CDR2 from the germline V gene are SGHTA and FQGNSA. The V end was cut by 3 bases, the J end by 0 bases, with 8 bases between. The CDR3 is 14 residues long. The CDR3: CASSFHGPNYGYTF. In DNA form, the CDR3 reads TGTGCCAGCAGCTTTCACGGGCCTAACTATGGCTACACCTTC.

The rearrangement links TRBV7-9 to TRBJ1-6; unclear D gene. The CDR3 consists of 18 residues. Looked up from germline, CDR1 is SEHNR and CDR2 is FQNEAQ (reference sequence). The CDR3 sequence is CAPSLGIRTSSYNSPLHF. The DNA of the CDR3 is TGTGCACCCAGCTTAGGTATCCGAACGAGCTCCTATAATTCACCCCTCCACTTT.

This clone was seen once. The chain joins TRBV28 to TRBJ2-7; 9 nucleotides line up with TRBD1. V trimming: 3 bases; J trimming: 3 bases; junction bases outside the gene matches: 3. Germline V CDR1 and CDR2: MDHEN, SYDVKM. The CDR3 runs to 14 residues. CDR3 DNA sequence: TGTGCCAGCAGTTTTGGGACAGGGAGCTACGAGCAGTACTTC. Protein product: CASSFGTGSYEQYF.

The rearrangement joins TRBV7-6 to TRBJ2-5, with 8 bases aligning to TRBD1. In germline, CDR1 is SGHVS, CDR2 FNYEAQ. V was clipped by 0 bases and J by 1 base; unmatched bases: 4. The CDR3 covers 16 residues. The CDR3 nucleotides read TGTGCCAGCAGCTTAGCGTTCACAGGGGGCCAAGAGACCCAGTACTTC. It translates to CASSLAFTGGQETQYF. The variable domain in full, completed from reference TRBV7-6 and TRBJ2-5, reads GAGVSQSPRYKVTKRGQDVALRCDPISGHVSLYWYRQALGQGPEFLTYFNYEAQQDKSGLPNDRFSAERPEGSISTLTIQRTEQRDSAMYRCASSLAFTGGQETQYFGPGTRLLVL.

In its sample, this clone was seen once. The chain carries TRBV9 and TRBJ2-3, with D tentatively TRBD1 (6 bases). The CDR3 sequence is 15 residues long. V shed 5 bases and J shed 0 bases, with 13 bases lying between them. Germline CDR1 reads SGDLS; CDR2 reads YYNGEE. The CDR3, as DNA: TGTGCCAGCAGGCGGACAGCGTCTAGCACAGATACGCAGTATTTT. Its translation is CASRRTASSTDTQYF.

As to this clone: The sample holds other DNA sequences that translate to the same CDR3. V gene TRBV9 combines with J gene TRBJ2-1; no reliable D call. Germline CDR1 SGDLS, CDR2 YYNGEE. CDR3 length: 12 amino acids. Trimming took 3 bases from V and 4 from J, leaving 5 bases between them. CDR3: CASSASYNEQFF. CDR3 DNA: TGTGCCAGCAGCGCCTCGTACAATGAGCAGTTCTTC.

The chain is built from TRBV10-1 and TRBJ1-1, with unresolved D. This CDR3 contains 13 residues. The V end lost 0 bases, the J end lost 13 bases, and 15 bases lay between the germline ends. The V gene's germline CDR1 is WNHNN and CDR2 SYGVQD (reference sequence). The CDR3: CASSESGVHRDFF. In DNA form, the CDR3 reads TGCGCCAGCAGTGAGTCGGGTGTACACCGGGATTTCTTT.

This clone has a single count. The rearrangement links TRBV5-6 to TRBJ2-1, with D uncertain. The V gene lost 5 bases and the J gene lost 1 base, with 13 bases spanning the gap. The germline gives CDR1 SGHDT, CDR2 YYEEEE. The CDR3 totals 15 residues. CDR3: CASSPSLRSYNEQFF. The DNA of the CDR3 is TGTGCCAGCAGTCCCAGTTTGAGGTCCTACAATGAGCAGTTCTTC.

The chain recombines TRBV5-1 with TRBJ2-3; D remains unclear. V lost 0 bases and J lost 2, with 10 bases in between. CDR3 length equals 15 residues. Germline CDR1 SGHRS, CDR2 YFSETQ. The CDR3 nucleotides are TGCGCCAGCAGCTTGGCCGTGAAGAACACAGATACGCAGTATTTT. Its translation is CASSLAVKNTDTQYF.

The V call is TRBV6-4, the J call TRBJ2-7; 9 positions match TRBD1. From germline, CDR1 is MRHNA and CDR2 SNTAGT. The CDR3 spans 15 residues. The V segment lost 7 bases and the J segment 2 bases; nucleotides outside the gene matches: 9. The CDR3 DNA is TGTGCCAGCACCTCCGGGACAGGGTCCACCTACGAGCAGTACGTC. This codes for CASTSGTGSTYEQYV.